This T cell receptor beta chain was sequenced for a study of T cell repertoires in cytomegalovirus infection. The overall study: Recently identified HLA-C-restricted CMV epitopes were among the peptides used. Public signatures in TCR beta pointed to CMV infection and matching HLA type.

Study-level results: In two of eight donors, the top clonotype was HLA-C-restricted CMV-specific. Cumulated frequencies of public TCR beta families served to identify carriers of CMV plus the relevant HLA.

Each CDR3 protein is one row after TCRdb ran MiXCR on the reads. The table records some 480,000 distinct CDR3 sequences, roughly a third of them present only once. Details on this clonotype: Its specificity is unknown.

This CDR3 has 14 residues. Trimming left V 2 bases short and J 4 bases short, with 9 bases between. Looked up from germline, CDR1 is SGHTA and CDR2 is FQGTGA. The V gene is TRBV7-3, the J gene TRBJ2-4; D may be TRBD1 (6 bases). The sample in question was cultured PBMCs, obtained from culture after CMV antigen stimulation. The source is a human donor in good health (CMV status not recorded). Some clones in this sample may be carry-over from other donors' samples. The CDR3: CASSLGQQKNIQYF. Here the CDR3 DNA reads TGTGCCAGCAGCTTAGGACAGCAGAAAAACATTCAGTACTTC.